Listed below are T cell receptor beta chains from one sample, sequenced in a study of cytomegalovirus exposure and HLA in healthy donors. TCRdb's table, derived via immunoSEQ multiplex PCR, lists solely in-frame clones and lacks some. This sample has about 79,000 clones, with approximately 93% found just once. The sequenced sample consisted of PBMCs. The receptor source for this set is a woman in her twenties or thirties in good health and CMV-seronegative. Each CDR3 is given with its conserved first and last residue. The D gene is left open where the match is weak. The size field is filled for only some rows; it gives once, few, many or a size class.

v_gene,j_gene,abundance,d_gene,CDR3nt,CDR3aa
TRBV7-3,TRBJ2-1,.,TRBD2,TGTGCCAGCAGCTTGGTTTCTAGCGGGCGGACGATTAACTACAATGAGCAGTTCTTC,CASSLVSSGRTINYNEQFF
TRBV23-1,TRBJ1-5,.,TRBD1,TGCGCCAGCGTCAATGGGACAGGGTTAAGTACCATTCAGCCCCAGCATTTT,CASVNGTGLSTIQPQHF
TRBV7-2,TRBJ2-3,.,.,TGTGCCAGCAGCTTGCGGACAGATACGCAGTATTTT,CASSLRTDTQYF
TRBV27,TRBJ2-2,.,TRBD2,TGTGCCAGCAGCCGGACTAGCGGGCAGAACACCGGGGAGCTGTTTTTT,CASSRTSGQNTGELFF
TRBV27,TRBJ2-5,.,TRBD1,TGTGCCAGCAGTTTAGGGACAGGGAAAGCCCAGTACTTC,CASSLGTGKAQYF
TRBV21-1,TRBJ2-3,once,.,TGTGCCAGCAGCAATCGAGACAGGGTTACAGATACGCAGTATTTT,CASSNRDRVTDTQYF
TRBV29-1,TRBJ2-1,.,TRBD2,TGCAGCACTAGCGGGAGGGGAATCTACAATGAGCAGTTCTTC,CSTSGRGIYNEQFF
TRBV19,TRBJ1-1,.,.,TGTGCCAGTAGCATAGGAGGGAGCACTGAAGCTTTCTTT,CASSIGGSTEAFF
TRBV6-5,TRBJ2-2,.,.,TGTGCCAGCAGATACCAGGGGTCCGGGGAGCTGTTTTTT,CASRYQGSGELFF
TRBV5-6,TRBJ2-7,.,TRBD1,TGTGCCAGCAGTCCCGGGACAGGGCTCATTTCCTACGAGCAGTACTTC,CASSPGTGLISYEQYF
TRBV7-9,TRBJ1-2,.,.,TGTGCCAGCAGCTTTAATCTCGCCGGGTCCGCAAGCGATGGCTACACCTTC,CASSFNLAGSASDGYTF
TRBV5-1,TRBJ1-3,.,TRBD1,TGCGCCAGCAGCCCGGAGGGGGCGCGCGGAAACACCATATATTTT,CASSPEGARGNTIYF
TRBV5-1,TRBJ2-1,once,.,TGCGCCAGCAGCTGGATTACTCCTAGCTCCTACAATGAGCAGTTCTTC,CASSWITPSSYNEQFF
TRBV7-3,TRBJ2-2,.,.,TGTGCCAGCAGCTTAATAAGTTATGGGGGGTCAAACACCGGGGAGCTGTTTTTT,CASSLISYGGSNTGELFF
TRBV4-3,TRBJ2-1,.,TRBD2,TGCGCCAGCAGCCAAGAGGGTAGCGGGGCATCCTACAATGAGCAGTTCTTC,CASSQEGSGASYNEQFF
TRBV2,TRBJ1-1,.,TRBD1,TGTGCCAGCAACACGGGACAGTTGAACACTGAAGCTTTCTTT,CASNTGQLNTEAFF